This section outlines one TCR beta chain sequence together with its context. At least ten counts were recorded for this clonotype. Its antigen is unknown. No much larger clonotype is one base removed from it; base qualities were not supplied. This sample stems from a study of regulatory T cells in long-lasting Graves disease (dated by TCRdb to the early 2020s). Notes on the research overall: Patients with newly diagnosed Graves' disease had been on antithyroid drugs for under 3 months. Persistent Graves' disease patients were compared with newly diagnosed Graves' disease patients by peripheral blood TCR sequencing and RNA sequencing. The study took place in China and was registered as a clinical trial. A total of roughly 35 samples underwent TCR sequencing: around 13 from persistent and around 20 from newly diagnosed Graves' disease patients.

The germline ends are 5 bases apart after V is trimmed by 2 bases and J by 3 bases. From the germline V gene (reference sequence), CDR1 is GTSNPN and CDR2 is SVGIG. Reading from cysteine to phenylalanine, the CDR3 counts 12 amino acids. Only CDR3 DNA is held: 36 bases, read in frame from base 1. Study-wide findings and limitations: TRBV28, TRBJ1-2 and TRBJ2-5 were preferentially used in persistent disease, while TRBV20-1 and TRBJ2-1 were favored in newly diagnosed disease. Only peripheral blood was studied, because thyroid tissue, the primary lesion, was inaccessible. Only the TCR beta chain was sequenced and analyzed. Patients with persistent disease shared more public clonotypes (about 2,700) than newly diagnosed patients did (966). The small sample size was acknowledged by the authors as a limitation that may reduce accuracy. Lower TCR Shannon entropy and fewer highly expanded clones were observed in persistent Graves' disease patients than in newly diagnosed patients, which suggested clonal expansion.

The library was generated by multiplex PCR. TCRdb shows the sequencer as Illumina HiSeq 4000. TCR beta libraries were built with iRepertoire HTBI primers and Arm-PCR amplification of CDR3 regions. Gel purification was performed on PCR products prior to sequencing. Regarding the original processing steps: Gene usage analysis of CDR3 amino acid clonotypes used the 62 TRBV and fewer than 15 TRBJ segments found across samples. Filtered high-quality paired reads were merged into contigs using COPE and FqMerger. BLAST was used to align contigs to the IMGT TRBV, TRBD and TRBJ reference genes, and CDR3 was defined following IMGT. Any clonotype with a frequency above 0.1% was classified as a highly expanded clone. Shannon entropy was used to measure repertoire diversity, and the Gini coefficient was used to measure V-J evenness. Clonotypes shared by more than one individual were considered public. TCRdb itself trimmed the public reads at Q25 with fastp, ran MiXCR and retained productive beta chains. One record per CDR3 amino acid sequence lists the most common genes and DNA. The V and J calls follow TCRdb's processing rather than the paper's. For this sample there are about 350,000 distinct CDR3 sequences; 16% appear just once. Clones ranked in the top ten supply around 20% of the sample.

This sample's time point label indicates: newly diagnosed GD, antithyroid drugs for less than 3 months. RNA was extracted from PBMCs in TRIzol for both TCR sequencing and RNA sequencing. The diagnosis of Graves' disease followed American Thyroid Association guidelines. Patients were recruited from an endocrinology department in Xi'an, China. From each patient, approximately 9.9 milliliters of peripheral blood was collected into an EDTA anticoagulant tube. Ficoll Paque Plus density gradient separation was used to isolate PBMCs, and no further T cell sorting was done. An Agilent 2100 Bioanalyzer and agarose gel were used to assess RNA quality, and a NanoDrop 2000 was used to measure RNA concentration. The same data also contributed to another study, on T cells in Graves' hyperthyroidism and ophthalmopathy. As the second publication notes: Stable Graves' hyperthyroidism was defined as the absence of progression to ophthalmopathy over 18 months of follow-up. The hyperthyroidism patients were between 18 and 65 years old and newly diagnosed, with a disease duration of less than 2 months. Any patient with an uncontrolled infection, another autoimmune disease, pregnancy or lactation was excluded. Diagnoses relied on clinical symptoms, serum thyroxine and TRAb, thyroid ultrasound and orbital computed tomography. The TCR CDR3 was subjected to a first round of RT-PCR using the HTBI primer set and the Qiagen OneStep RT-PCR kit. Most expanded thyroid clonotypes (frequency above 0.001) were also detected in blood, a finding suggesting that blood repertoires may reflect thyroid immune responses. In cross-validation, a model built on a 13 V-J signature told ophthalmopathy apart from stable hyperthyroidism with under 90% sensitivity and around 83% specificity, and in testing the same model reached 80%/75%. In validation, the model predicted progression to ophthalmopathy with about 71% sensitivity and 72.22% specificity, a median of 6.5 months before onset. A discovery cohort of roughly 100 patients, approximately 45 with Graves' ophthalmopathy and approximately 57 with stable Graves' hyperthyroidism, was used to find distinguishing TCR V-J signatures. Prospective prediction of ophthalmopathy was tested in an independent validation cohort consisting of fewer than 20 hyperthyroidism patients and some 17 patients who later progressed to ophthalmopathy. The 75 to 100 discovery patients were randomly split 7:3 into training and test sets. Thyroid tissue and blood T-cell repertoires from roughly 6 Graves' hyperthyroidism patients were also compared in the study. After sampling, hyperthyroidism patients received methimazole starting at 30 mg daily, and ophthalmopathy patients received high-dose intravenous methylprednisolone. Libraries were constructed in a second round of multiplex PCR, after which size selection and purification were carried out. The libraries were sequenced on an Illumina HiSeq2000 using paired-end 100 bp reads. SOAPnuke was used to process the raw data, with reads discarded if the reads contained adapters or uncalled bases, had a mean Phred below 15, or lacked an exact constant-primer or identifier match. COPE v1.2.5 was used to merge high-quality paired reads, and clonotypes were defined as unique nucleotide sequences. Clonotypes were aligned to IMGT TRBV, TRBD and TRBJ reference segments using MiTCR v1.1. The analysis was restricted to V-J combinations with a frequency above 0.0001, which together covered 99.2% of the repertoires. A TCS score was defined as the ratio between F50 (clonal expansion) and ExV (chaos), using BLOSUM62-based TCRdist between CDR3 peptides within each V-J. Welch's t-statistics and random forest reduced around 520 V-J features to 10 to 15, which were used in a naive Bayes classifier (R e1071). Sample size was not statistically predetermined, and investigators were not blinded to group allocation. The paper describes TCR Vbeta CDR3 sequencing of fewer than 150 peripheral blood samples, made up of roughly 40 ophthalmopathy patients, some 76 hyperthyroidism patients and about 17 progressor patients.

The rearranged chain carries TRBV30 and TRBJ2-1, with an unclear D gene assignment. The sequencing used peripheral blood mononuclear cells (PBMCs), collected at new diagnosis, from a patient treated with antithyroid drugs. This TCR was sampled from a woman in her late teens or twenties with Graves disease. Donor details come from another sample of the same person, matched by shared clones. The CDR3 region: CAWSLNYNEQFF. The DNA sequence is TGTGCCTGGAGTCTCAACTACAATGAGCAGTTCTTC.